Following are 19 T cell receptor beta chains from one sample sequenced in a study of CD8 T cells in Susac syndrome (dated by TCRdb to about 2019). Receptors were amplified or captured by the immunoSEQ multiplex PCR assay. RNA was extracted with the RNeasy kit and about 0.45 to 1 ug was reverse transcribed using random hexamers. TCRdb passed the public sequencing reads through fastp at Q25 and MiXCR, retaining productive beta sequences. Records with the same CDR3 protein are collapsed into one entry carrying the most frequent genes and DNA. The sample records almost 450,000 distinct CDR3 sequences, 75% to 90% of which are singletons. Of the sample, about 0.12% is held by the ten largest clones. The sample consisted of CD8+ T cells from PBMCs. The receptors derive from a human donor with multiple sclerosis.

V is TRBV7-9 and J is TRBJ2-7; 8 bases agree with TRBD1. Trimming at V came to 5 bases and at J to 5 bases, leaving 8 bases not matched to a gene. The CDR3 is 14 amino acids. CDR1 is SEHNR, CDR2 FQNEAQ, per germline (reference sequence). The CDR3 sequence: CASSVYRTGNEQYF. CDR3 DNA sequence: TGTGCCAGCAGCGTCTACCGGACAGGGAACGAGCAGTACTTC.

V usage is TRBV11-2 and J usage is TRBJ1-3, with 9 bases matching TRBD1. CDR3 size: 15 residues. The germline V gene has CDR1 SGHAT and CDR2 FQNNGV. V shed 6 bases, J shed 5 bases, and the junction held 8 bases outside the gene matches. The CDR3 bases are TGTGCCAGCAGTTCTTGGGACAGGGAGCGAAACACCATATATTTT. Translating gives CASSSWDRERNTIYF.

This chain links TRBV5-1 with TRBJ2-5; TRBD1 might be the D (5 bases). V dropped 4 bases and J dropped 1 base, with 17 bases sitting between them. The CDR3 sequence is 16 residues long. CDR1 and CDR2 (germline): SGHRS, YFSETQ. The CDR3 DNA sequence: TGCGCCAGCAGCAATTTCCCTGTGACAGTCCAAGAGACCCAGTACTTC. This codes for CASSNFPVTVQETQYF.

The rearrangement links TRBV30 to TRBJ2-7; D is possibly TRBD2 (6 bases). Trimming took off 4 bases at V and 7 bases at J, with 11 bases between the two ends. There are 11 residues in the CDR3. Germline CDR1 is GTSNPN and CDR2 is SVGIG (reference sequence). CDR3 DNA: TGTGCCTGGACGGCGGGGAATGAGCAGTACTTC. Amino acid sequence: CAWTAGNEQYF.

The CDR3 reads CASSSEGTYNEQFF. CDR3 DNA: TGTGCCAGCAGTTCGGAAGGGACCTACAATGAGCAGTTCTTC. The rearrangement uses TRBV27 and TRBJ2-1; D not resolved. The CDR3 totals 14 residues. CDR1 is MNHEY and CDR2 is SMNVEV in the germline V gene (reference sequence). With 4 bases removed from V and 2 bases from J, the gap between germline ends came to 9 bases.

The V call is TRBV27, the J call TRBJ1-5, with a possible D match to TRBD1 (5 bases). Germline V CDR1 and CDR2: MNHEY, SMNVEV (reference sequence). This CDR3 has 15 amino acids. Trimming stripped 5 bases from V and 0 bases from J, with 11 bases between. CDR3 sequence: CASSLVGTSNQPQHF. In nucleotides, the CDR3 is TGTGCCAGCAGTCTGGTAGGGACTAGCAATCAGCCCCAGCATTTT.

V and J are TRBV5-4 and TRBJ2-2; D perhaps matches TRBD2 (6 bases). This CDR3 region has 15 residues. The ends were cut back, 3 bases at V and 3 bases at J, with 12 bases in the middle. Germline values: CDR1 SGHNT, CDR2 YYREEE (reference sequence). The CDR3 DNA reads as TGTGCCAGCAGCTCGGCTAGCGTTGACACCGGGGAGCTGTTTTTT. It translates to CASSSASVDTGELFF.

This chain connects TRBV18 to TRBJ1-1; D is ambiguous. This CDR3 has 16 residues. V was clipped by 2 bases and J by 1 base, with 14 bases between them. Per the germline V gene, CDR1 is KGHSH and CDR2 is LQKENI. CDR3 nucleotide sequence: TGTGCCAGCTCACCAGGGCCCCAGCCGCGGAACACTGAAGCTTTCTTT. This sequence encodes CASSPGPQPRNTEAFF.

The rearrangement joins TRBV7-9 to TRBJ1-5; D may be TRBD1 (6 bases). This CDR3 is built from 14 residues. The germline V gene encodes CDR1 SEHNR and CDR2 FQNEAQ (reference sequence). The ends were cut back, 5 bases at V and 9 bases at J, with 17 bases in the middle. CDR3 loop: CASSPKGDIRPQHF. CDR3 coding DNA: TGTGCCAGCAGCCCTAAGGGGGACATTCGGCCCCAGCATTTT.

Only a few counts were recorded for this clonotype. The chain uses TRBV10-3 and TRBJ2-1; the D gene is possibly TRBD1 (6 bases). Germline V gene sequence: CDR1 ENHRY, CDR2 SYGVKD. Trimming shortened V by 10 bases and J by 8 bases, and 12 bases separated the two germline ends. The CDR3 has 11 residues. The CDR3 DNA follows: TGTGCCACCGGGACATCCGATGAGCAGTTCTTC. It specifies CATGTSDEQFF.

This rearrangement joins TRBV2 to TRBJ2-3; 8 nucleotides match TRBD1. CDR3 size: 15 residues. J lost 1 base, V lost 8 bases, and 8 bases had no gene match. CDR1 and CDR2 from the germline V gene are SNHLY and FYNNEI. DNA of the CDR3: TGTGCCAGCCCCGATCCGGGACAGGGCACAGATACGCAGTATTTT. Translation gives CASPDPGQGTDTQYF.

The gene calls are TRBV5-4 and TRBJ1-2, with D possibly TRBD1 on 5 matching bases. The V gene lost 7 bases and the J gene lost 2 bases, with 12 bases spanning the gap. Looked up from germline, CDR1 is SGHNT and CDR2 is YYREEE (reference sequence). The CDR3 loop spans 13 amino acids. CDR3 loop: CASARDGNYGYTF. The CDR3 DNA follows: TGTGCCAGCGCACGGGACGGAAACTATGGCTACACCTTC.

This chain links TRBV27 with TRBJ2-7; D is unclear. Germline CDR1 MNHEY, CDR2 SMNVEV (reference sequence). The CDR3 length is 12 residues. Trimming took off 5 bases at V and 6 bases at J, with 11 bases between the two ends. CDR3 sequence (DNA): TGTGCCAGCAGTCCCGGTAGGGTCGAGCAGTACTTC. Its protein product is CASSPGRVEQYF.

This sequence joins TRBV30 and TRBJ1-2; D is ambiguous. The germline CDR1 and CDR2 sequences are GTSNPN and SVGIG (reference sequence). The CDR3 contains 14 residues. V was trimmed by 2 bases and J by 4 bases, leaving 14 bases between them. CDR3 DNA: TGTGCCTGGAGTCGTCTTGATGAAGGCTATGGCTACACCTTC. It is translated as CAWSRLDEGYGYTF. The variable domain in full, with the rest retrieved from reference TRBV30 and TRBJ1-2, is SQTIHQWPATLVQPVGSPLSLECTVEGTSNPNLYWYRQAAGRGLQLLFYSVGIGQISSEVPQNLSASRPQDRQFILSSKKLLLSDSGFYLCAWSRLDEGYGYTFGSGTRLTVV.

The chain joins TRBV29-1 to TRBJ2-1; TRBD2 aligns across 9 bases. This CDR3 contains 20 residues. Trimming removed 2 bases from V and 2 bases from J; junction bases left unmatched: 19. CDR1 and CDR2 from the germline V gene are SQVTM and ANQGSEA. CDR3 sequence (DNA): TGCAGCGTTGAAAGCCCTGGACACGGGCGGGAGGGCCTTCCCTACAATGAGCAGTTCTTC. This gives the protein CSVESPGHGREGLPYNEQFF.

The chain recombines TRBV10-3 with TRBJ1-2; D is uncertain. Per germline, CDR1 ENHRY and CDR2 SYGVKD. There are 13 residues in the CDR3. The V and J ends lost 2 bases and 7 bases respectively, with 11 bases between them. CDR3 sequence (DNA): TGTGCCATCAGTGAGGACCCCCGCGGTGGCTACACCTTC. Residues: CAISEDPRGGYTF.

For this clonotype: At one end the junction does not follow the germline gene, possibly because of a read error. V is TRBV7-8 and J is TRBJ2-3; maybe TRBD2 (6 bases). The CDR3 is made up of 19 amino acids. Germline CDR1 and CDR2: SGHVS and FQNEAQ. CDR3 amino acids: CASSLAQRAGGMSIDTQYF. CDR3 DNA: TGTGCCAGCAGCTTAGCGCAACGAGCGGGCGGTATGAGCATAGATACGCAGTATTTT.

V and J are TRBV21-1 and TRBJ2-7; TRBD1 is the table's D call and was not checked against the DNA. TRBV21-1 is designated a pseudogene. The CDR3 covers 15 residues. CDR3 in DNA: TGTGCCAGCAGCAATGACAGGTCCAACTCCTACGAGCAGTACTTC. Protein: CASSNDRSNSYEQYF.

The chain combines TRBV24-1 with TRBJ2-3; 7 bases match TRBD1. V shed 4 bases and J 8 bases; nucleotides not matched to a gene: 5. CDR3 size: 13 residues. CDR1 is KGHDR and CDR2 is SFDVKD in the germline V gene. The CDR3 DNA is TGTGCCACCAGTGAAATGGGACAGATTACGCAGTATTTT. Translation: CATSEMGQITQYF.